Below, 21 T cell receptor beta chains from the same sample are listed, as sequenced in a study of T cell clonality in common variable immunodeficiency. Libraries were prepared by immunoSEQ multiplex PCR; TCRdb keeps only in-frame clonotypes and omits some of them. There are about 55,000 clones in the sample, none observed a single time. The sample comprised peripheral blood mononuclear cells. The receptors originated from a person between 18 and 69 years old in good health.

This clone has at least ten counts. The junction departs from the called germline gene at one end, perhaps through a read error. The read ends 3 residues early relative to the CDR3; the germline J gene fills the gap. The rearrangement joins TRBV4-2 to TRBJ1-2, with TRBD1 identical over 7 bases. This CDR3 comprises 14 residues. The V gene's germline CDR1 is LGHNA and CDR2 YNFKEQ. The CDR3 sequence is CASSQDKGAQGYTF. The sequenced part of the CDR3 DNA is TGCGCCAGCAGCCAAGATAAGGGGGCGCAAGGC.

This clone came up many times. The CDR3 extends 3 residues past the end of the read, so its final part is completed from the germline J gene. The J gene is TRBJ1-2, the V gene TRBV19; tentative D call: TRBD1 (5 bases). Trimming removed 2 bases from V and 2 bases from J, with 9 bases in between. The CDR3 is 14 residues long. CDR1 and CDR2 (germline): LNHDA, SQIVND (reference sequence). CDR3 loop: CASSISAGNYGYTF. The covered CDR3 bases are TGTGCCAGTAGTATATCCGCAGGGAACTATGGC.

This clone has a count of ten or more. The sequenced fragment ends 3 residues before the CDR3 boundary, so the rest is inferred from the germline J gene. The chain combines TRBV20-1 with TRBJ2-2, with TRBD1 matching over 8 bases. The germline gives CDR1 DFQATT, CDR2 SNEGSKA (reference sequence). The CDR3 loop spans 14 amino acids. The DNA read from the CDR3 is TGCAGTGCTACTGAGACAGGGGTAAATTCACCG. This translates into CSATETGVNSP. The whole CDR3 sequence is CSATETGVNSPLFF.

This clone appeared many times. The read stops 3 residues short of the end of the CDR3; the missing end is completed from the germline J gene. The chain employs TRBV2 and TRBJ2-1; 7 nucleotides match TRBD2. Trimming took 8 bases from V and 4 from J; bases not matched to a gene: 11. This CDR3 region has 15 residues. CDR1 and CDR2 (germline): SNHLY, FYNNEI. Partial CDR3 DNA: TGTGCCAGCGGTGGGGGGGACGCGGGGTACAATGAG. Protein: CASGGGDAGYNE. Given in full, the CDR3 is CASGGGDAGYNEQFF. Full variable domain (missing parts from reference TRBV2 and TRBJ2-1): EPEVTQTPSHQVTQMGQEVILRCVPISNHLYFYWYRQILGQKVEFLVSFYNNEISEKSEIFDDQFSVERPDGSNFTLKIRSTKLEDSAMYFCASGGGDAGYNEQFFGPGTRLTVL.

This clone was counted many times. Read coverage stops 3 residues before the CDR3 terminus; the germline J gene supplies the remainder. The V call is TRBV2, the J call TRBJ2-5, with 14 positions matching TRBD2. Germline CDR1 and CDR2: SNHLY and FYNNEI. This CDR3 is built from 16 residues. After removal of 4 bases from V and 0 bases from J, the junction contained 1 base not matched to a gene. CDR3 bases read: TGTGCCAGCAGTGGACTAGCGGGGGGGCACCAAGAGACC. It encodes CASSGLAGGHQET. The complete CDR3 reads CASSGLAGGHQETQYF.

This clone came up a few times. It is likely a read error: a sequence one base away is far more abundant. The sequenced fragment ends 3 residues before the CDR3 boundary, so the rest is inferred from the germline J gene. This chain joins TRBV6-1 and TRBJ1-2, with 9 bases lining up with TRBD1. The CDR3 consists of 15 residues. Germline CDR1 MNHNS, CDR2 SASEGT. The CDR3 is CASREPGTGTYEYTF. The sequenced part of the CDR3 DNA is TGTGCCAGCAGGGAACCTGGGACAGGGACTTACGAG.

In this sample, this clone turned up many times. The CDR3 end lies 3 residues beyond the end of the read and is filled in from the germline J gene. The chain links TRBV5-4 to TRBJ2-3, with TRBD2 matching over 8 bases. Trimming took 2 bases from V and 4 from J; bases not matched to a gene: 6. Germline values: CDR1 SGHNT, CDR2 YYREEE (reference sequence). The CDR3 extends over 15 amino acids. The sequenced part of the CDR3 DNA is TGTGCCAGCAGCTTCTATAGCGGGGCCCCAGATACG. It translates to CASSFYSGAPDT. The entire CDR3 protein reads CASSFYSGAPDTQYF.

This clone was picked up a small number of times. With the read ending 3 residues before the CDR3 end, the germline J gene is used to fill in that end. The chain is built from TRBV18 and TRBJ1-2, with a tentative D call TRBD1 (6 bases). The CDR3 spans 14 residues. Per germline, CDR1 KGHSH and CDR2 LQKENI. CDR3 DNA, as far as it was read: TGTGCCAGCTCACCTACAGGGCCCCCCTACGAC. The encoded protein is CASSPTGPPYD. The full CDR3 reads CASSPTGPPYDYTF.

This clone was seen at least ten times. The read halts 3 residues ahead of the CDR3 end, with the missing end drawn from the germline J gene. The chain employs TRBV7-2 and TRBJ1-4, with 9 positions matching TRBD1. The CDR3 is made up of 14 amino acids. J lost 7 bases, V lost 5 bases, and 5 bases had no gene match. The germline gives CDR1 SGHTA, CDR2 FQGNSA. CDR3 DNA, as far as it was read: TGTGCCAGCAGCACGGACAGGGGCGCTGAAAAA. As protein: CASSTDRGAEK. The full CDR3 reads CASSTDRGAEKLFF.

Ten or more counts support this clone. The read gets to within 3 residues of the CDR3 end, and the germline J gene fills in the rest. The chain employs TRBV7-2 and TRBJ2-5; TRBD2 agrees at 7 bases. After removal of 6 bases from V and 5 bases from J, the junction contained 12 bases not matched to a gene. The germline gives CDR1 SGHTA, CDR2 FQGNSA. The CDR3 has 15 amino acids. The CDR3 sequence is CASSFIRAGGETQYF. The part of the CDR3 DNA that was read is TGTGCCAGCAGTTTCATCAGGGCCGGGGGGGAGACC.

In this sample, this clone turned up many times. The read gets to within 3 residues of the CDR3 end, and the germline J gene fills in the rest. V is TRBV4-2 and J is TRBJ1-6; D may be TRBD1 (5 bases). The CDR3 totals 17 residues. CDR1 is LGHNA and CDR2 is YNFKEQ in the germline V gene. V was pared by 4 bases and J by 0 bases, with 13 bases between. CDR3 DNA (partial): TGTGCCAGCAGCCGGGGGGGGGAAAGCTCCTATAATTCACCC. Its protein product is CASSRGGESSYNSP. The entire CDR3 protein reads CASSRGGESSYNSPLHF.

This clone showed up many times. The missing CDR3 end, 3 residues past where the read stops, is filled in from the germline J gene. The chain joins TRBV20-1 to TRBJ2-3, with unresolved D. The CDR3 totals 14 residues. Germline values: CDR1 DFQATT, CDR2 SNEGSKA (reference sequence). The CDR3 is CSANVPSSNQPQYF. The sequenced part of the CDR3 DNA is TGCAGTGCTAATGTCCCTAGTAGCAATCAGCCG.

This clone appeared many times. The read terminates 3 residues before the CDR3 end, so the remaining end is supplied by the germline J gene. The rearrangement uses TRBV9 and TRBJ2-3; 8 nucleotides agree with TRBD1. This CDR3 has 14 residues. The V segment lost 4 bases and the J segment 4 bases; nucleotides outside the gene matches: 5. Germline assignment: CDR1 SGDLS and CDR2 YYNGEE. CDR3 in amino acids: CASSLGTGPDTQYF. Incomplete CDR3 DNA: TGTGCCAGCAGCCTAGGGACAGGACCAGATACG.

Many counts were recorded for this clone. The DNA ends 3 residues before the CDR3 does, and the rest of the CDR3 is filled in from the germline J gene. V is TRBV6-1 and J is TRBJ2-4; tentatively, D is TRBD1 (6 bases). This CDR3 is 14 amino acids long. Trimming cost V 4 bases and J 5 bases, with 12 bases left between them. The germline gives CDR1 MNHNS, CDR2 SASEGT. This chain's CDR3 is CASSASGVENIQYF. The covered CDR3 bases are TGTGCCAGCAGTGCGTCAGGGGTTGAAAACATT.

This clone was recorded many times. The read comes to an end 3 residues before the CDR3 does, leaving the germline J gene to fill in the end. The rearrangement joins TRBV29-1 to TRBJ1-2, with D uncertain. The germline V and J ends were trimmed by 4 bases and 4 bases, with 7 bases remaining between them. CDR1 is SQVTM and CDR2 is ANQGSEA in the germline V gene. The CDR3 loop spans 11 amino acids. CDR3: CSVGGLYGYTF. The covered CDR3 bases are TGCAGCGTTGGAGGACTCTATGGC.

This clone was detected ten times or more. The read stops 3 residues short of the end of the CDR3; the missing end is completed from the germline J gene. The V gene is TRBV6-2 or TRBV6-3, the J gene TRBJ2-3; a weak D match, TRBD1 (5 bases). Germline V gene sequence: CDR1 MNHEY, CDR2 SVGEGT. The CDR3 is 15 residues long. The CDR3: CASSYGARGGQPQYF. Partial CDR3 DNA: TGTGCCAGCAGTTACGGGGCAAGGGGCGGCCAGCCG.

The table lists this clone with a few counts. The junction does not match germline at one end; this may be a read error. Coverage ceases 3 residues before the CDR3 finishes, and the germline J gene fills in the end. The chain links TRBV6-2 or TRBV6-3 to TRBJ1-3; D is ambiguous. The CDR3 length is 16 residues. CDR1 and CDR2 from the germline V gene are MNHEY and SVGEGT. Partial CDR3 DNA: TGTGCCGGCAGCTCCCAGAGACTGACGTCTGGAAACACA. Its translation is CAGSSQRLTSGNT. The whole CDR3 protein reads CAGSSQRLTSGNTIYF.

This clone was counted at least ten times. The CDR3 is CASSPGGYNSPLHF. The covered CDR3 bases are TGCGCCAGCAGCCCCGGGGGCTATAATTCACCC. The V call is TRBV5-1, the J call TRBJ1-6; the D gene is possibly TRBD1 (5 bases). The read ends 3 residues shy of where the CDR3 ends; the end is completed using the germline J gene. Germline CDR1 and CDR2: SGHRS and YFSETQ. V was cut by 4 bases and J by 3 bases, with 8 bases left in between. The CDR3 runs to 14 residues.

This clone was seen ten or more times. The read is 3 residues too short to cover the CDR3 end, so that end is filled in from the germline J gene. The chain couples TRBV20-1 to TRBJ2-4; possibly TRBD1 for D (6 bases). The CDR3 totals 14 residues. V was pared by 5 bases and J by 0 bases, with 11 bases between. Germline V CDR1 and CDR2: DFQATT, SNEGSKA (reference sequence). The DNA read from the CDR3 is TGCAGTGCTCTGACAGGTTCAGCCAAAAACATT. It yields the protein CSALTGSAKNI. From start to end, the CDR3 is CSALTGSAKNIQYF.

In this sample, this clone turned up many times. Read sequence stops 3 residues before the CDR3 end, and the germline J gene provides the missing end. The chain combines TRBV18 with TRBJ1-1; D is perhaps TRBD1 (5 bases). Germline values: CDR1 KGHSH, CDR2 LQKENI. V was trimmed by 4 bases and J by 1 base, leaving 13 bases between them. The CDR3 extends over 15 amino acids. The CDR3 reads CASSHLQASNTEAFF. Partial CDR3 DNA: TGTGCCAGCTCACATTTACAGGCCTCGAACACTGAA. The whole variable domain, remainder taken from reference TRBV18 and TRBJ1-1, is NAGVMQNPRHLVRRRGQEARLRCSPMKGHSHVYWYRQLPEEGLKFMVYLQKENIIDESGMPKERFSAEFPKEGPSILRIQQVVRGDSAAYFCASSHLQASNTEAFFGQGTRLTVV.

Ten or more counts support this clone. The read is 3 residues too short to cover the CDR3 end, so that end is filled in from the germline J gene. J is TRBJ1-6 and V is TRBV5-1, with 12 bases lining up with TRBD1. This CDR3 spans 19 amino acids. Germline CDR1 reads SGHRS; CDR2 reads YFSETQ. Trimming removed 4 bases from V and 1 base from J; junction bases left unmatched: 9. The CDR3 DNA, read in part, is TGCGCCAGCAGCACCGGGACAGGGGGCTTGAGATCCTATAATTCACCC. It encodes CASSTGTGGLRSYNSP. The complete CDR3 protein is CASSTGTGGLRSYNSPLHF.